This TCR beta chain was captured by sequencing in a study of OX40 agonist ivuxolimab in advanced cancers. Some clones are missing from TCRdb's copy, which holds only in-frame ones; the method was immunoSEQ multiplex PCR. The table has roughly 58,000 clones, 80% to 90% seen once. In germline, CDR1 is KGHSH, CDR2 LQKENI. V gave up 4 bases and J gave up 0 bases, with 20 bases separating them. The length of the CDR3 is 18 residues. Material: CD4+ or CD8+ T cells sorted from blood, obtained in a trial of the OX40 agonist ivuxolimab. The gene calls are TRBV18 and TRBJ2-3; tentatively, D is TRBD1 or TRBD2 (5 bases each). The TCR originated in an adult with an advanced solid tumor such as melanoma, head and neck, liver or kidney cancer. CDR3 in amino acids: CASSRVIWETASTDTQYF. For the CDR3, the DNA is TGTGCCAGCTCACGGGTCATTTGGGAGACAGCTAGCACAGATACGCAGTATTTT.